This T cell receptor beta chain appears in the sequencing data of a study of blood T cell repertoires in COVID-19. The CDR3 extends over 15 amino acids. Germline V lookup: CDR1 SGHNT, CDR2 YYREEE (reference sequence). Trimming removed 3 bases from V and 2 bases from J, with 15 bases in between. Original handling: Reference gene primer amplification gave estimated nucleated cell counts. Sequencing was performed with immunoSEQ multiplex PCR; in TCRdb, only in-frame clones are kept and a portion is missing. The DNA gave D and trimming, while V, J and clone size come from that table. The sample yields fewer than 200,000 clones, roughly 84% seen once.

The receptor's source is a man in his 60s who had recovered from COVID-19. V is TRBV5-4 and J is TRBJ2-7, with D maybe TRBD1 (7 bases). Sequencing used peripheral blood. This CDR3 is CASSSGGTMAYEQYF. DNA for the CDR3: TGTGCCAGCAGCTCAGGGGGGACCATGGCCTACGAGCAGTACTTC.